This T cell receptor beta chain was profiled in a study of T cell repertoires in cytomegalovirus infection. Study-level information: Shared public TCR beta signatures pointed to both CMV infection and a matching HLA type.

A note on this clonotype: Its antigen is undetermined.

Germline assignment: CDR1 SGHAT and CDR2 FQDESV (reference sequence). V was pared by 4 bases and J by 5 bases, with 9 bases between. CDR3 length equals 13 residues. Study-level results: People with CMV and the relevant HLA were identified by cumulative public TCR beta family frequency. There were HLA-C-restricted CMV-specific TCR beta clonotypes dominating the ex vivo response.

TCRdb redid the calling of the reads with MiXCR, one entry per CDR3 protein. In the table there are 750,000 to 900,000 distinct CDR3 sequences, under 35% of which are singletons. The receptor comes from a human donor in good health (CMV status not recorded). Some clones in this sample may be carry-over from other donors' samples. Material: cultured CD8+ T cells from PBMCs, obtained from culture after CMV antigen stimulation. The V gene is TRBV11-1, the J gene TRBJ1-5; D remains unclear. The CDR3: CASSSTEDQPQHF. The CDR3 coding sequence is TGTGCCAGCAGCTCGACTGAGGATCAGCCCCAGCATTTT.